The 27 T cell receptor beta chains below come from one sample, sequenced in a study of CD8 T cells in Susac syndrome. RNA amounts of 0.5 to 1 ug underwent reverse transcription with random hexamers. MiXCR, run by TCRdb on the immunoSEQ multiplex PCR reads, gives a single entry per CDR3 protein. Among some 150,000 distinct CDR3 sequences, just under 95% were seen once, and the ten largest hold about 0.21%. The sample taken for sequencing was CD8+ T cells from PBMCs. The receptors shown here come from a human donor with multiple sclerosis.

The rearrangement links TRBV15 to TRBJ1-2; 10 bases are a match to TRBD1. Germline loops: CDR1 LNHNV, CDR2 YYDKDF (reference sequence). V was pared by 5 bases and J by 4 bases, with 7 bases of the junction left unmatched. The CDR3 is 15 residues long. The CDR3 loop is CATSGGQGFGYGYTF. Here the CDR3 DNA reads TGTGCCACCAGCGGGGGACAGGGGTTCGGCTATGGCTACACCTTC. The full variable domain, in which reference TRBV15 and TRBJ1-2 provide the parts outside the CDR3, is DAMVIQNPRYQVTQFGKPVTLSCSQTLNHNVMYWYQQKSSQAPKLLFHYYDKDFNNEADTPDNFQSRRPNTSFCFLDIRSPGLGDTAMYLCATSGGQGFGYGYTFGSGTRLTVV.

V usage is TRBV24-1 and J usage is TRBJ2-5, with 7 nucleotides matching TRBD1. The CDR3 has 15 residues. V was clipped by 4 bases and J by 1 base; unmatched bases: 5. Germline V gene lookup returns CDR1 KGHDR and CDR2 SFDVKD. CDR3 amino acids: CATSDRTGSQETQYF. CDR3 coding DNA: TGTGCCACCAGTGACCGGACAGGTTCCCAAGAGACCCAGTACTTC.

The rearrangement links TRBV19 to TRBJ2-3; 9 bases align to TRBD1. The CDR3 is made up of 15 amino acids. After removal of 5 bases from V and 4 bases from J, the junction contained 7 bases not matched to a gene. The germline V gene encodes CDR1 LNHDA and CDR2 SQIVND (reference sequence). CDR3 protein: CASSLRDREADTQYF. The CDR3 nucleotides are TGTGCCAGTAGTCTCCGGGACAGGGAGGCAGATACGCAGTATTTT.

This clonotype was picked up a small number of times. The J gene is TRBJ2-3, the V gene TRBV7-9; D unclear. The CDR3 has 12 amino acids. Per germline, CDR1 SEHNR and CDR2 FQNEAQ (reference sequence). Deletions cut 1 base from V and 5 bases from J, with 4 bases between. The DNA for the CDR3 is TGTGCCAGCAGCTTAGTTGGAGATACGCAGTATTTT. Translation: CASSLVGDTQYF.

The V gene is TRBV15, the J gene TRBJ1-5, with 8 bases that match TRBD1. The junction had 16 bases not matched to a gene; V was cut back by 4 bases and J by 5 bases. Germline CDR1 reads LNHNV; CDR2 reads YYDKDF (reference sequence). The length of the CDR3 is 18 residues. This CDR3 reads CATSILPRTGIEDQPQHF. The CDR3 DNA reads TGTGCCACCAGCATTCTCCCCAGGACAGGGATAGAGGATCAGCCCCAGCATTTT. The full variable domain, with the rest looked up from reference TRBV15 and TRBJ1-5, is DAMVIQNPRYQVTQFGKPVTLSCSQTLNHNVMYWYQQKSSQAPKLLFHYYDKDFNNEADTPDNFQSRRPNTSFCFLDIRSPGLGDTAMYLCATSILPRTGIEDQPQHFGDGTRLSIL.

The rearrangement uses TRBV6-5 and TRBJ2-5; 9 bases align to TRBD1. The germline CDR1 and CDR2 sequences are MNHEY and SVGAGI. This CDR3 region has 16 residues. V shed 0 bases and J 3 bases; nucleotides not matched to a gene: 5. As DNA, the CDR3 is TGTGCCAGCAGTTACTCGTTACAGGGGGCGAAAGAGACCCAGTACTTC. Translating it yields CASSYSLQGAKETQYF.

This sequence joins TRBV13 and TRBJ1-4; no definite D call. Trimming removed 3 bases from V and 5 bases from J, with 10 bases in between. The CDR3 covers 14 residues. Germline V lookup: CDR1 PRHDT, CDR2 FYEKMQ (reference sequence). The chain's CDR3 is CASSFSGMNEKLFF. In DNA, the CDR3 is TGTGCCAGCAGCTTTTCCGGCATGAATGAAAAACTGTTTTTT.

The chain couples TRBV4-1 to TRBJ1-1; a weak D match, TRBD1 (5 bases). Trimming removed 0 bases from V and 12 bases from J, with 17 bases in between. The V gene's germline CDR1 is MGHRA and CDR2 YSYEKL. This CDR3 contains 14 residues. CDR3 protein: CASSQERATAWSFF. The CDR3 DNA follows: TGCGCCAGCAGCCAAGAAAGGGCGACAGCTTGGTCTTTCTTT.

The rearrangement uses TRBV20-1 and TRBJ2-7; TRBD1 matches 10 bases. This CDR3 contains 15 residues. Germline V CDR1 and CDR2: DFQATT, SNEGSKA (reference sequence). The V gene end was trimmed by 0 bases and the J gene end by 0 bases; junction bases not matched to a gene: 2. The CDR3 nucleotides read TGCAGTGCTAGAGATAGGGACAGGGGCTCCTACGAGCAGTACTTC. This codes for CSARDRDRGSYEQYF.

A single count supports this clonotype. CDR3 residues: CASSVGGGNGEQYF. DNA of the CDR3: TGTGCCAGCAGCGTAGGCGGCGGGAATGGCGAGCAGTACTTC. The rearrangement links TRBV9 to TRBJ2-7; perhaps TRBD2 as D (6 bases). CDR1 SGDLS and CDR2 YYNGEE come from the germline V gene. This CDR3 spans 14 amino acids. The V and J ends lost 0 bases and 6 bases respectively, with 13 bases between them.

This chain links TRBV27 with TRBJ2-1; 9 bases fit TRBD2. The CDR3 runs to 15 residues. Trimming at V came to 2 bases and at J to 5 bases, leaving 4 bases not matched to a gene. CDR1 and CDR2 (germline): MNHEY, SMNVEV (reference sequence). CDR3 nucleotide sequence: TGTGCCAGCAGTTTACAGACTAGCGGAAACAATGAGCAGTTCTTC. This codes for CASSLQTSGNNEQFF.

The rearrangement joins TRBV12-3 or TRBV12-4 to TRBJ2-3, with 13 nucleotides matching TRBD2. The V gene end was trimmed by 7 bases and the J gene end by 6 bases; junction bases not matched to a gene: 7. The CDR3 is 15 amino acids. The CDR3 sequence is CASTQEGLAGDTQYF. The CDR3 region has the DNA TGTGCCAGCACCCAAGAGGGACTAGCGGGGGATACGCAGTATTTT.

The V call is TRBV30, the J call TRBJ1-6; D uncertain. Germline V gene sequence: CDR1 GTSNPN, CDR2 SVGIG (reference sequence). CDR3 size: 14 residues. V was cut by 3 bases and J by 3 bases, with 9 bases left in between. The DNA of the CDR3 is TGTGCCTGGAGATTACTCGGCTATAATTCACCCCTCCACTTT. Encoded protein: CAWRLLGYNSPLHF.

The chain has TRBV27 and TRBJ2-7; TRBD1 agrees at 10 bases. Germline CDR1 MNHEY, CDR2 SMNVEV (reference sequence). The CDR3 is 14 amino acids. V lost 6 bases, J lost 3 bases, and 5 bases stayed unmatched. DNA of the CDR3: TGTGCCAGCAGGGGGGACAGGGGAGGCTACGAGCAGTACTTC. It yields the protein CASRGDRGGYEQYF.

This rearrangement joins TRBV27 to TRBJ1-4; 9 positions agree with TRBD1. The V segment lost 4 bases and the J segment 8 bases; nucleotides outside the gene matches: 8. Germline values: CDR1 MNHEY, CDR2 SMNVEV (reference sequence). This CDR3 is built from 15 residues. DNA for the CDR3: TGTGCCAGCAGTTCTCCGGGACAGGGCTTCGAAAAACTGTTTTTT. This encodes CASSSPGQGFEKLFF.

This sequence joins TRBV15 and TRBJ2-7; D may correspond to TRBD1 or TRBD2 (5 bases each). CDR1 is LNHNV and CDR2 is YYDKDF in the germline V gene (reference sequence). The CDR3 is made up of 14 amino acids. V gave up 5 bases and J gave up 0 bases, with 11 bases separating them. Written as DNA, the CDR3 is TGTGCCACCAGCGGGGGATCAGTCTCCTACGAGCAGTACTTC. Protein sequence: CATSGGSVSYEQYF.

The V and J genes are TRBV11-2 and TRBJ2-4; possibly TRBD1 for D (5 bases). V was cut by 5 bases and J by 8 bases, with 13 bases left in between. The CDR3 is made up of 13 amino acids. Germline V gene sequence: CDR1 SGHAT, CDR2 FQNNGV. The CDR3 DNA sequence: TGTGCCAGCAGCCCGGCCCAGGGTGACATTCAGTACTTC. It translates to CASSPAQGDIQYF.

The V and J genes are TRBV3-1 and TRBJ2-5; D is perhaps TRBD1 (6 bases). Germline V gene sequence: CDR1 LGHDT, CDR2 YNNKEL (reference sequence). The CDR3 has 15 residues. V shed 4 bases and J shed 4 bases, with 16 bases lying between them. CDR3 sequence (DNA): TGTGCCAGCAGCCCTTCCCTGGGGGCCGGAGAGACCCAGTACTTC. This encodes CASSPSLGAGETQYF.

The V and J genes are TRBV9 and TRBJ2-7, with 10 bases fitting TRBD2. Losses at the gene ends were 0 bases for V and 6 bases for J; bases not matched to a gene: 3. The CDR3 is made up of 14 amino acids. CDR1 is SGDLS and CDR2 is YYNGEE in the germline V gene. CDR3 sequence (DNA): TGTGCCAGCAGCGTAGGTAGCGGGGGGTTCGAGCAGTACTTC. This translates into CASSVGSGGFEQYF.

The chain links TRBV3-1 to TRBJ2-1; D gene unclear. V dropped 5 bases and J dropped 4 bases, with 15 bases sitting between them. CDR3 length: 15 amino acids. Germline CDR1 is LGHDT and CDR2 is YNNKEL (reference sequence). CDR3 DNA sequence: TGTGCCAGCAGCGTGGTCCGAGACCGATACAATGAGCAGTTCTTC. Residues: CASSVVRDRYNEQFF.

The chain links TRBV6-1 to TRBJ2-4; 11 bases align to TRBD1. Trimming at V came to 7 bases and at J to 2 bases, leaving 13 bases not matched to a gene. The length of the CDR3 is 18 residues. CDR1 is MNHNS and CDR2 is SASEGT in the germline V gene. CDR3 nucleotides: TGTGCCAGCACAGGACAGGGGGCCTACGGTTCATCCAAAAACATTCAGTACTTC. Its protein is CASTGQGAYGSSKNIQYF.

This chain links TRBV30 with TRBJ1-5; D not resolved. Germline CDR1 GTSNPN, CDR2 SVGIG (reference sequence). CDR3 size: 13 residues. The V gene lost 6 bases and the J gene lost 3 bases, with 12 bases spanning the gap. The CDR3 sequence is CACSRVDNQPQHF. The CDR3 DNA is TGTGCCTGTTCGAGGGTGGACAATCAGCCCCAGCATTTT. Together with reference TRBV30 and TRBJ1-5, the CDR3 gives the full variable domain: SQTIHQWPATLVQPVGSPLSLECTVEGTSNPNLYWYRQAAGRGLQLLFYSVGIGQISSEVPQNLSASRPQDRQFILSSKKLLLSDSGFYLCACSRVDNQPQHFGDGTRLSIL.

The V and J genes are TRBV27 and TRBJ1-1, with D uncertain. Germline V lookup: CDR1 MNHEY, CDR2 SMNVEV (reference sequence). The germline V and J ends were trimmed by 6 bases and 2 bases, with 13 bases remaining between them. The CDR3 has 14 amino acids. The CDR3 bases are TGTGCCAGCAGGTCGTACTGGCGCAACACTGAAGCTTTCTTT. Translating it yields CASRSYWRNTEAFF.

The V call is TRBV20-1, the J call TRBJ1-4; D unclear. CDR3 size: 14 residues. CDR1 and CDR2 (germline): DFQATT, SNEGSKA (reference sequence). V was clipped by 6 bases and J by 0 bases, with 11 bases between them. CDR3 sequence (DNA): TGCAGTGCGTCTCACCTTGCAACTAATGAAAAACTGTTTTTT. It encodes CSASHLATNEKLFF.

The rearrangement joins TRBV12-3 or TRBV12-4 to TRBJ1-1, with TRBD1 as a possible D gene (5 bases). The CDR3 has 13 amino acids. V was trimmed by 1 base and J by 4 bases, leaving 7 bases between them. The CDR3 DNA sequence: TGTGCCAGCAGTTTAGGGGGGGTCACTGAAGCTTTCTTT. Translating gives CASSLGGVTEAFF.

The CDR3 bases are TGTGCCAGCAGCTTCGGGCAGGTAGAGACCCAGTACTTC. Amino acids: CASSFGQVETQYF. The chain has TRBV11-2 and TRBJ2-5; D is unclear. With 3 bases removed from V and 4 bases from J, the gap between germline ends came to 9 bases. CDR1 is SGHAT and CDR2 is FQNNGV in the germline V gene. CDR3 length equals 13 residues.

This chain links TRBV7-9 with TRBJ2-7, with D hard to call. The CDR3 runs 15 residues. The ends were cut back, 5 bases at V and 4 bases at J, with 18 bases in the middle. CDR1 is SEHNR, CDR2 FQNEAQ, per germline (reference sequence). The CDR3 here is CASSTNSEIWYEQYF. DNA of the CDR3: TGTGCCAGCAGCACCAACAGTGAAATCTGGTACGAGCAGTACTTC.